A selection of T cell receptor beta chains follows, all from one sample in a study of T cells in localized non-small cell lung cancer. Generated by immunoSEQ multiplex PCR, the TCRdb table keeps only in-frame clones and is missing some. The repertoire holds roughly 38,000 clones, just over 85% seen once, with 4.5% to 6% in the top ten. Sample: peripheral blood mononuclear cells, taken before any cancer treatment. The receptors were gathered from a male donor at least 60 years old with stage II lung adenocarcinoma. CDR3s include the opening cysteine and the closing phenylalanine or tryptophan. A D gene is named only where the DNA matches it firmly. Clone sizes are given selectively: once, few, many, or a class where the clone is expanded.

size: once; D: .; J: TRBJ2-2; V: TRBV4-1; CDR3: CASSQAPTGELFF; DNA: TGCGCCAGCAGCCAAGCCCCGACCGGGGAGCTGTTTTTT
size: .; D: TRBD1; J: TRBJ2-5; V: TRBV30; CDR3: CAWTHGTGVETQYF; DNA: TGTGCCTGGACTCACGGGACAGGGGTAGAGACCCAGTACTTC
size: .; D: .; J: TRBJ2-2; V: TRBV11-2; CDR3: CASGWGLNTGELFF; DNA: TGTGCCAGCGGTTGGGGATTGAACACCGGGGAGCTGTTTTTT
size: .; D: .; J: TRBJ1-1; V: TRBV10-3; CDR3: CAISAAANTEAFF; DNA: TGTGCCATCAGTGCTGCCGCGAACACTGAAGCTTTCTTT
size: .; D: TRBD1; J: TRBJ2-7; V: TRBV30; CDR3: CAWSPGTRQGANF; DNA: TGTGCCTGGAGTCCCGGAACAAGACAGGGAGCGAACTTC
size: once; D: TRBD2; J: TRBJ2-5; V: TRBV5-4; CDR3: CASSLGGAGGLETQYF; DNA: TGTGCCAGCAGCTTGGGAGGAGCGGGAGGGCTGGAGACCCAGTACTTC
size: once; D: TRBD1; J: TRBJ1-3; V: TRBV4-1; CDR3: CASSYLTGAGNTIYF; DNA: TGCGCCAGCAGTTATCTTACAGGGGCTGGAAACACCATATATTTT
size: .; D: TRBD2; J: TRBJ2-7; V: TRBV5-1; CDR3: CASGGGSYEQYF; DNA: TGCGCCAGCGGCGGGGGATCCTACGAGCAGTACTTC
size: once; D: .; J: TRBJ2-2; V: TRBV5-4; CDR3: CASSLVETGELFF; DNA: TGTGCCAGCAGCTTGGTTGAGACCGGGGAGCTGTTTTTT
size: .; D: .; J: TRBJ1-2; V: TRBV29-1; CDR3: CSVAGGPGYGYTF; DNA: TGCAGCGTGGCGGGGGGGCCTGGGTATGGCTACACCTTC
size: .; D: .; J: TRBJ1-2; V: TRBV29-1; CDR3: CSVEEGGGYTF; DNA: TGCAGCGTTGAAGAGGGCGGAGGCTACACCTTC
size: few; D: TRBD1; J: TRBJ1-2; V: TRBV30; CDR3: CAGTGVGYGYTF; DNA: TGTGCTGGGACAGGGGTAGGCTATGGCTACACCTTC
size: .; D: TRBD2; J: TRBJ2-1; V: TRBV7-9; CDR3: CASSLGTSGYNEQFF; DNA: TGTGCCAGCAGCTTAGGGACTAGCGGGTACAATGAGCAGTTCTTC
size: .; D: TRBD2; J: TRBJ2-4; V: TRBV30; CDR3: CAWSVGGVAKNIQYF; DNA: TGTGCCTGGAGTGTCGGGGGGGTAGCCAAAAACATTCAGTACTTC
size: .; D: .; J: TRBJ2-2; V: TRBV6-5; CDR3: CASSWGLGGELFF; DNA: TGTGCCAGCAGCTGGGGATTGGGCGGGGAGCTGTTTTTT
size: once; D: TRBD2; J: TRBJ2-1; V: TRBV30; CDR3: CAWSVQAGEEQFF; DNA: TGTGCCTGGAGTGTACAGGCGGGAGAAGAGCAGTTCTTC
size: once; D: .; J: TRBJ1-3; V: TRBV5-1; CDR3: CASSLGRTGVGNTIYF; DNA: TGCGCCAGCAGCCTGGGACGGACCGGAGTTGGAAACACCATATATTTT
size: .; D: TRBD1; J: TRBJ1-3; V: TRBV30; CDR3: CAWGQGTSGNTIYF; DNA: TGTGCCTGGGGACAGGGGACCTCTGGAAACACCATATATTTT
size: .; D: .; J: TRBJ2-1; V: TRBV5-8; CDR3: CASTPGEEYNEQFF; DNA: TGTGCCAGCACCCCCGGCGAGGAGTACAATGAGCAGTTCTTC
size: once; D: .; J: TRBJ2-5; V: TRBV11-3; CDR3: CASSSTGRETQYF; DNA: TGTGCCAGCAGCTCTACCGGGCGGGAGACCCAGTACTTC
size: few; D: .; J: TRBJ2-3; V: TRBV30; CDR3: CAWIWGRGTDTQYF; DNA: TGTGCCTGGATATGGGGGCGAGGCACAGATACGCAGTATTTT
size: .; D: TRBD1; J: TRBJ1-4; V: TRBV27; CDR3: CASSFAGGATNEKLFF; DNA: TGTGCCAGCAGTTTTGCAGGGGGCGCAACTAATGAAAAACTGTTTTTT
size: .; D: .; J: TRBJ2-2; V: TRBV19; CDR3: CASSNPNTGELFF; DNA: TGTGCCAGTAGTAACCCCAACACCGGGGAGCTGTTTTTT
size: .; D: TRBD1; J: TRBJ1-2; V: TRBV9; CDR3: CASSVGTGRYGYTF; DNA: TGTGCCAGCAGCGTAGGGACAGGAAGATATGGCTACACCTTC
size: .; D: .; J: TRBJ2-3; V: TRBV4-1; CDR3: CASSQEGTTGNADTQYF; DNA: TGCGCCAGCAGCCAAGAAGGAACCACAGGGAACGCAGATACGCAGTATTTT
size: .; D: TRBD1; J: TRBJ1-2; V: TRBV5-1; CDR3: CASSLDGQGVVGYTF; DNA: TGCGCCAGCAGCCTCGACGGACAGGGCGTAGTAGGCTACACCTTC